The source of this T cell receptor beta chain is a study of T cells in localized non-small cell lung cancer. Whole-study findings and limits: The highest T cell clonality was in uninvolved adjacent lung, above tumor. Blood T cell density predicted longer survival; adjacent-lung clonality, shorter. Researchers found a median approximately 53 of the top 100 tumor clones in adjacent lung. One tumor region alone was sequenced, and heterogeneity therefore remains possible.

The assay was immunoSEQ multiplex PCR, and TCRdb's table has in-frame clones only and misses some. The sample lists about 1,600 clones, 20% to 30% seen once, with 11% in the top ten. The CDR3 totals 16 residues. CDR1 is SGHNT and CDR2 is YENEEA in the germline V gene. V lost 0 bases to trimming and J lost 2 bases, with 11 bases between them. This clone was detected a few times. Antigen specificity is unknown. Sequenced here: lung tumor tissue, sampled before any cancer treatment. The TCR originated in a woman between 35 and 75 years old with stage III lung adenocarcinoma. The V call is TRBV11-3, the J call TRBJ1-5, with D perhaps TRBD1 (6 bases). The CDR3 nucleotides read TGTGCCAGCAGCTTAGACAGGGGATTAGGCAATCAGCCCCAGCATTTT. Its translation is CASSLDRGLGNQPQHF.